What follows are 16 T cell receptor beta chains derived from one specimen sequenced in a study of beta chain features in type 1 diabetes. The isolated RNA, all of it, was reverse transcribed, so expressed TCRB transcripts were what got sequenced. Here immunoSEQ multiplex PCR was the method, and the copy in TCRdb shows in-frame clones only, minus some. The repertoire has approximately 84,000 clones, under 35% of them found once; the top ten carry about 0.48%. The specimen was stem cell memory CD4+ T cells from blood. These receptors came from a young woman in good health.

This rearrangement joins TRBV9 to TRBJ2-3; D remains ambiguous. Germline V gene sequence: CDR1 SGDLS, CDR2 YYNGEE. V lost 3 bases, J lost 3 bases, and 5 bases lay in between. The CDR3 totals 12 residues. This CDR3 is CASSAQTDTQYF. The CDR3 coding sequence is TGTGCCAGCAGCGCCCAAACAGATACGCAGTATTTT.

This clone was seen only a few times. The J gene is TRBJ2-3, the V gene TRBV6-1; 7 bases line up with TRBD2. V lost 8 bases, J lost 4 bases, and 9 bases stayed unmatched. Germline CDR1 is MNHNS and CDR2 is SASEGT. The CDR3 runs 14 residues. CDR3 sequence reads: CASLWGGGADTQYF. CDR3 coding DNA: TGTGCCAGCCTTTGGGGGGGAGGCGCAGATACGCAGTATTTT.

The V call is TRBV5-1, the J call TRBJ1-4; TRBD1 agrees at 8 bases. This CDR3 has 16 amino acids. Trimming at V came to 3 bases and at J to 6 bases, leaving 10 bases not matched to a gene. In germline, CDR1 is SGHRS, CDR2 YFSETQ. The CDR3 bases are TGCGCCAGCAGCTCGCGAACAGGGGGTGGCGATGAAAAACTGTTTTTT. This encodes CASSSRTGGGDEKLFF.

The chain combines TRBV11-2 with TRBJ1-2; 9 bases are shared with TRBD1. CDR3 size: 16 residues. V shed 2 bases and J 7 bases; nucleotides not matched to a gene: 11. Germline assignment: CDR1 SGHAT and CDR2 FQNNGV. This chain's CDR3 is CASSLPGRGQGSGYTF. For the CDR3, the DNA is TGTGCCAGCAGCTTACCTGGAAGGGGACAGGGATCTGGCTACACCTTC.

Only a few counts were recorded for this clone. The chain is built from TRBV18 and TRBJ2-1, with 7 bases matching TRBD1. V was clipped by 5 bases and J by 5 bases; unmatched bases: 9. This CDR3 has 15 residues. Germline V gene sequence: CDR1 KGHSH, CDR2 LQKENI. This CDR3 is CASSGGQTYNNEQFF. In DNA, the CDR3 is TGTGCCAGCTCAGGGGGACAGACCTACAACAATGAGCAGTTCTTC.

The gene calls are TRBV27 and TRBJ2-1; 8 nucleotides line up with TRBD1. This CDR3 is 15 amino acids long. The ends lost 3 bases at V and 5 bases at J; junction bases unmatched: 6. Per the germline V gene, CDR1 is MNHEY and CDR2 is SMNVEV (reference sequence). The CDR3 loop reads CASSFVRGQDNEQFF. The CDR3 region has the DNA TGTGCCAGCAGTTTTGTACGGGGACAGGACAATGAGCAGTTCTTC.

The chain is built from TRBV7-8 and TRBJ1-1; a weak D match, TRBD1 (6 bases). This CDR3 has 14 amino acids. Per the germline V gene, CDR1 is SGHVS and CDR2 is FQNEAQ. Deletions cut 5 bases from V and 0 bases from J, with 10 bases between. As DNA, the CDR3 is TGTGCCAGCAGCACCAACAGGGTGAACACTGAAGCTTTCTTT. Translation gives CASSTNRVNTEAFF.

J is TRBJ1-6 and V is TRBV18; D remains unclear. CDR3 length: 15 residues. Looked up from germline, CDR1 is KGHSH and CDR2 is LQKENI. Trimming removed 2 bases at V and 4 bases at J, with 9 bases between. The CDR3 DNA follows: TGTGCCAGCTCACCATGGGAGACTTATAATTCACCCCTCCACTTT. Protein sequence: CASSPWETYNSPLHF.

This clone was seen a handful of times. This chain uses TRBV5-4 with TRBJ1-1; TRBD1 is a possible D gene (6 bases). The CDR3 is made up of 15 amino acids. Germline V CDR1 and CDR2: SGHNT, YYREEE (reference sequence). Trimming took 5 bases from V and 1 from J, leaving 15 bases between them. This CDR3 reads CASRFAGGANTEAFF. The CDR3 DNA sequence: TGTGCCAGCAGATTTGCTGGGGGCGCGAACACTGAAGCTTTCTTT. Based on the CDR3 plus reference TRBV5-4 and TRBJ1-1, the full variable domain is ETGVTQSPTHLIKTRGQQVTLRCSSQSGHNTVSWYQQALGQGPQFIFQYYREEENGRGNFPPRFSGLQFPNYSSELNVNALELDDSALYLCASRFAGGANTEAFFGQGTRLTVV.

The chain combines TRBV5-1 with TRBJ2-4; D is perhaps TRBD1 (5 bases). Germline V gives CDR1 SGHRS, CDR2 YFSETQ. This CDR3 comprises 13 residues. Trimming stripped 2 bases from V and 6 bases from J, with 9 bases between. CDR3 sequence reads: CASSFDSTNIQYF. The CDR3 DNA sequence: TGCGCCAGCAGCTTCGACAGTACAAACATTCAGTACTTC.

The chain employs TRBV6-5 and TRBJ1-6; 7 bases align to TRBD1. In germline, CDR1 is MNHEY, CDR2 SVGAGI. The length of the CDR3 is 16 residues. With V trimmed by 4 bases and J by 14 bases, 17 bases remained unmatched. CDR3 DNA sequence: TGTGCCAGCAGTTCCTTGACCGGGACAGCCCGGCGGGCCCTCCACTTT. Translation gives CASSSLTGTARRALHF.

This clone was counted only a few times. This chain uses TRBV19 with TRBJ1-1; 9 bases are a match to TRBD1. J lost 1 base, V lost 4 bases, and 4 bases had no gene match. Germline V CDR1 and CDR2: LNHDA, SQIVND (reference sequence). CDR3 length: 15 residues. CDR3 loop: CASSSVDRGNTEAFF. The CDR3 DNA follows: TGTGCCAGTAGTAGCGTGGACAGGGGGAACACTGAAGCTTTCTTT.

The chain carries TRBV20-1 and TRBJ2-1; unclear D gene. From germline, CDR1 is DFQATT and CDR2 SNEGSKA (reference sequence). The ends were cut back, 1 base at V and 10 bases at J, with 8 bases in the middle. The CDR3 loop spans 11 amino acids. The CDR3, as DNA: TGCAGTGCTAGAGTTGTCCCGGAGCAGTTCTTC. Protein product: CSARVVPEQFF.

The sample holds many counts of this clone. This sequence joins TRBV23-1 and TRBJ2-6; weak D call: TRBD2 (5 bases). TRBV23-1 is treated as an ORF (open reading frame) with a function not yet certain. CDR3 size: 18 residues. With 4 bases removed from V and 0 bases from J, the gap between germline ends came to 16 bases. This chain's CDR3 is CASSRGRTQSSGANVLTF. In nucleotides, the CDR3 is TGCGCCAGCAGTCGAGGGCGGACCCAGAGCTCTGGGGCCAACGTCCTGACTTTC.

This clone was found a few times. CDR3 sequence (DNA): TGTGCCAGCAGCGGGACTAGCGGGAGAAGGCAGTTCTTC. This encodes CASSGTSGRRQFF. The rearrangement links TRBV7-2 to TRBJ2-1, with 14 bases identical to TRBD2. V lost 5 bases and J lost 12; bases outside the gene matches: 3. Germline V CDR1 and CDR2: SGHTA, FQGNSA. The CDR3 totals 13 residues.

The chain uses TRBV6-1 and TRBJ1-2, with a possible D match to TRBD1 (5 bases). CDR1 is MNHNS and CDR2 is SASEGT in the germline V gene. CDR3 length: 12 residues. Trimming shortened V by 7 bases and J by 2 bases, and 8 bases separated the two germline ends. The CDR3 loop reads CASKAGNYGYTF. CDR3 nucleotide sequence: TGTGCCAGCAAGGCAGGGAACTATGGCTACACCTTC.